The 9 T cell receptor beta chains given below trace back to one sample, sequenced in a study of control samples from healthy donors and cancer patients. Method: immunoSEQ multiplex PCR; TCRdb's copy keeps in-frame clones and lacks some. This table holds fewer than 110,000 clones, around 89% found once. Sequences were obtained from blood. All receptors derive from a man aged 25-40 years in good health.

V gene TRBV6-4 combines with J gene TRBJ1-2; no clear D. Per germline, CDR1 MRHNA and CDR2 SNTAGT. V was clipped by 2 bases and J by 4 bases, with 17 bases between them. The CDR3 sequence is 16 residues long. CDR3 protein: CASSDTADSGLYGYTF. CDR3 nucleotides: TGTGCCAGCAGTGACACGGCTGATTCGGGTCTCTATGGCTACACCTTC.

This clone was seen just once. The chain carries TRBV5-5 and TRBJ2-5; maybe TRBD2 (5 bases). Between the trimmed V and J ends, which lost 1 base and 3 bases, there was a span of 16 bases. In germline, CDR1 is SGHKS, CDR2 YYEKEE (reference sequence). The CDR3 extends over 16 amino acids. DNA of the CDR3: TGTGCCAGCAGCTTGTTGGCTTTATCCGGGGAAGAGACCCAGTACTTC. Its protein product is CASSLLALSGEETQYF.

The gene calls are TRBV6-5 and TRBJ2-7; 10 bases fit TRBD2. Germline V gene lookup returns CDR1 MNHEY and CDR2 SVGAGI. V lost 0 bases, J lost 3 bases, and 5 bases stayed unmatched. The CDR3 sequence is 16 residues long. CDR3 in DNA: TGTGCCAGCAGTTACTCGGCAGCGGGAGGGGGCTACGAGCAGTACTTC. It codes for CASSYSAAGGGYEQYF.

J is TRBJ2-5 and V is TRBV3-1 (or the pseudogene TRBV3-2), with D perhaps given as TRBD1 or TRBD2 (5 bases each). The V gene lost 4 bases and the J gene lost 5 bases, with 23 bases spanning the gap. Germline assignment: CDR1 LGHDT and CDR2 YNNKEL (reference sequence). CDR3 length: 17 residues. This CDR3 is CASSPPPGRPSKETQYF. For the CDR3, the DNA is TGTGCCAGCAGCCCTCCTCCGGGACGACCATCCAAGGAGACCCAGTACTTC.

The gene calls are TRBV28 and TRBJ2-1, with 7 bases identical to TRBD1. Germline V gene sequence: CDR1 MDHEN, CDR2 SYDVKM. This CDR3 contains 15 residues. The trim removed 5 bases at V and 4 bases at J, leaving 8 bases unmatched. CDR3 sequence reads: CASSPPGGLYNEQFF. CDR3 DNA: TGTGCCAGCAGTCCCCCAGGGGGTCTATACAATGAGCAGTTCTTC.

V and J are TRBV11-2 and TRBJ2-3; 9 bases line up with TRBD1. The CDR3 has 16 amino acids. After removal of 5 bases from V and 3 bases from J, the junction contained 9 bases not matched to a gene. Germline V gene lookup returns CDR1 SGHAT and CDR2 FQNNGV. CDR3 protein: CASSITTGGWTDTQYF. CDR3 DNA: TGTGCCAGCAGCATCACAACAGGGGGCTGGACAGATACGCAGTATTTT.

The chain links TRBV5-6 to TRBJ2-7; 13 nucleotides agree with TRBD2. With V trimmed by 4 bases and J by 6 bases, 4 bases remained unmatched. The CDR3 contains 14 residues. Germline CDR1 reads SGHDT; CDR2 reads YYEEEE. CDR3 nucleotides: TGTGCCAGCAGCCAGGGACTAGCGGGAATCGAGCAGTACTTC. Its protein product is CASSQGLAGIEQYF.

CDR3 residues: CASSLAGGVGGNTIYF. In DNA form, the CDR3 reads TGTGCCAGCAGCTTGGCAGGGGGGGTCGGTGGAAACACCATATATTTT. This sequence joins TRBV5-5 and TRBJ1-3, with 7 positions matching TRBD1. V lost 0 bases and J lost 3; bases outside the gene matches: 6. From germline, CDR1 is SGHKS and CDR2 YYEKEE (reference sequence). This CDR3 has 16 residues.

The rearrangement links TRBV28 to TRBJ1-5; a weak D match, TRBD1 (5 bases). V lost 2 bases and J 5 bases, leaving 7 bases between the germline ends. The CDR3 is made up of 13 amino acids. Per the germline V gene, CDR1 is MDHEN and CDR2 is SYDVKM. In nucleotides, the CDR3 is TGTGCCAGCAGTTTAAGGGGTTATCAGCCCCAGCATTTT. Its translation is CASSLRGYQPQHF.